This record looks at one T cell receptor beta chain sequence and its context. This clonotype was recorded a few times. Its recognized antigen is unknown. The input lacks base qualities; no much larger clone sits a single base away. The library was generated by 5' RACE. The run used a NextSeq 500. In the TCR library protocol, unique molecular identifiers were attached to individual cDNA molecules to correct for PCR bias and sequencing error. TCR alpha and beta chains were both sequenced, and the abundances of alpha and beta sequences in each sample were closely correlated with each other. The paper's data handling went like this. V gene, J gene and CDR3 annotation of TCR sequences was performed with Decombinator V4. TCRs were defined as expanded if a significant change between any two time points was detected under a Poisson model with p below 0.0001. TCR abundances were normalised to the total number of TCRs sequenced per sample and were expressed as counts per million. MAIT TCRs were defined by TRAV1-2 paired with TRAJ12, TRAJ20 or TRAJ33, and iNKT TCRs by TRAV10 paired with TRAJ18. VDJdb, accessed 1 November 2021, was searched for CMV, EBV and SARS-CoV-2 annotated TCRs, excluding TCRs annotated for multiple antigens. Using fastp trimming at Q25 and MiXCR clonotype assembly, TCRdb reanalyzed the public sequencing data and kept in-frame beta chains. Each CDR3 protein appears once, grouped with its most common genes and DNA. TCRdb, not the original authors, processed these V and J calls. This sample lists roughly 120,000 distinct CDR3 sequences; roughly 13% were detected once. The ten largest make up around 3.7% of the sample.

The sample is drawn from a study of early T cells in non-severe SARS-CoV-2 infection (dated by TCRdb to 2020 to 2022). Turning to the overall study: TCR sequencing used bulk RNA from unsorted whole blood, so alpha and beta chains could not be paired.

Trimming removed 4 bases from V and 7 bases from J; the gene matches leave 6 bases unexplained. There are 13 amino acids in the CDR3, from cysteine to phenylalanine inclusive. Only CDR3 DNA is held: 39 bases, read in frame from base 1. The germline V gene specifies MNHNS as CDR1 and SASEGT as CDR2. Set within a cohort of healthcare workers in London, UK, this nested case-control study involved weekly PCR testing of nasopharyngeal swabs along with blood sampling. Healthcare workers were recruited between 23 and 31 March 2020, during the week of the UK lockdown, and were followed weekly for up to roughly 15 weeks. The paper's findings and limits, for the study overall: VDJdb matching was skewed toward anti-spike CD8 responses, so virus-specific expansions were likely underestimated and private and CD4 specificities were missed.

The TCR originated in an adult who was a healthcare worker with PCR-confirmed SARS-CoV-2 infection or an uninfected control (not recorded which). Here the sequenced sample was whole blood, taken at baseline. The sequence links TRBV6-1 to TRBJ1-1, with 7 bases matching TRBD1. The CDR3 loop reads CASSVGQRIEAFF. The bases read TGTGCCAGCAGTGTGGGACAGAGGATTGAAGCTTTCTTT.